This TCR beta chain is drawn from a study of a mutant IDH1 vaccine in newly diagnosed glioma. Overall study: Treated individuals were about 60% male and about 38% female, averaging about 41 years of age. Prior therapy was radiotherapy, temozolomide, or both; most received both.

The data were produced by immunoSEQ multiplex PCR, yet TCRdb's version contains in-frame clones alone and is incomplete. Of under 70,000 clones in the sample, 75% to 90% were seen once. Germline values: CDR1 SGHVS, CDR2 FQNEAQ. V was clipped by 0 bases and J by 5 bases; unmatched bases: 5. The CDR3 spans 15 residues. About this clone: Its antigen is not known.

Time point here: week 23, last vaccination. In every dose of vaccine, 300 ug of mutant IDH1 20-mer peptide was given alongside topical imiquimod. Source: PBMCs, taken from a glioma patient whose treatment included an IDH1 peptide vaccine. This clonotype was obtained from a man aged 18 to 30 with glioma. V and J are TRBV7-8 and TRBJ1-1, with TRBD1 matching 8 bases. The CDR3 sequence is CASSLAQGAYTEAFF. CDR3 in DNA: TGTGCCAGCAGCTTAGCGCAGGGGGCATATACTGAAGCTTTCTTT.